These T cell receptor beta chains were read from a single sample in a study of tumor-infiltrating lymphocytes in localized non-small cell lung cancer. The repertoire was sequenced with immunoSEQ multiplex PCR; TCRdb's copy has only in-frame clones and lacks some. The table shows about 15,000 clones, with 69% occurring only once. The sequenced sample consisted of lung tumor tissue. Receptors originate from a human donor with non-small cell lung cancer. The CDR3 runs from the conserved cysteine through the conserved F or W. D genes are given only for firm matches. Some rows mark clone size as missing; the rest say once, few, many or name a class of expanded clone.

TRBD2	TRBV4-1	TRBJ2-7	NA	CASSQGGLSITAYEQYF	TGCGCCAGCAGCCAAGGGGGACTATCTATCACTGCCTACGAGCAGTACTTC
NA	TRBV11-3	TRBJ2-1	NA	CASSPPGATYNEQFF	TGTGCCAGCAGCCCACCGGGAGCAACTTACAATGAGCAGTTCTTC
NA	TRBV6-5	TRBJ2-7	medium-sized	CASSTGLSQKQYF	TGTGCCAGCAGTACGGGGTTATCCCAAAAGCAGTACTTC
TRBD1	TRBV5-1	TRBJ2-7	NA	CASNPFPTGPVEQYF	TGCGCCAGCAACCCCTTCCCGACAGGGCCGGTCGAGCAGTACTTC
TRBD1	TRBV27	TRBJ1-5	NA	CASSPRQGIYSNQPQHF	TGTGCCAGCAGCCCCCGACAGGGGATCTATAGCAATCAGCCCCAGCATTTT
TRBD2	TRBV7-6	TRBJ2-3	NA	CASSASGTGGDTQYF	TGTGCCAGCAGCGCTAGCGGGACCGGTGGAGATACGCAGTATTTT
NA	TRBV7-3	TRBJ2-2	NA	CASSFGGQGMSGELFF	TGTGCCAGCAGCTTCGGGGGCCAGGGGATGTCCGGGGAGCTGTTTTTT
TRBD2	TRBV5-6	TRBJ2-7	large	CASSKPGLAGVSYEQYF	TGTGCCAGCAGCAAACCGGGACTAGCGGGAGTCTCCTACGAGCAGTACTTC
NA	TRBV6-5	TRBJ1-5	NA	CASRGDQGNQPQHF	TGTGCCAGCAGGGGGGACCAGGGAAATCAGCCCCAGCATTTT
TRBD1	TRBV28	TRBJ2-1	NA	CASSDRGWGEQFF	TGTGCCAGCAGTGACAGGGGATGGGGGGAGCAGTTCTTC
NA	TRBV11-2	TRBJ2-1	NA	CASSLRDRAGNNEQFF	TGTGCCAGCAGCCTCAGAGACAGGGCGGGGAACAATGAGCAGTTCTTC
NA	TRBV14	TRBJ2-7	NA	CASSPVLHKRYEQYF	TGTGCCAGCAGCCCGGTTCTACACAAAAGATACGAGCAGTACTTC
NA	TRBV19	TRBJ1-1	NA	CASSPGGGVTEAFF	TGTGCCAGTAGTCCAGGTGGGGGTGTCACTGAAGCTTTCTTT
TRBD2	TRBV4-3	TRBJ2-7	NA	CASSQEGTSGGYEQYF	TGCGCCAGCAGCCAAGAAGGGACTAGCGGGGGCTACGAGCAGTACTTC
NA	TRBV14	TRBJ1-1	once	CASSQGANTEAFF	TGTGCCAGCAGCCAAGGGGCGAACACTGAAGCTTTCTTT
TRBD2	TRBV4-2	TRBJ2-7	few	CASSRVGGLRVLLAGGYEQYF	TGTGCCAGCAGCCGAGTCGGCGGATTGAGGGTTTTACTAGCGGGAGGTTACGAGCAGTACTTC
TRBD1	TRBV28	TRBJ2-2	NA	CASSPGDRDTGELFF	TGTGCCAGCAGTCCGGGGGACAGGGACACCGGGGAGCTGTTTTTT
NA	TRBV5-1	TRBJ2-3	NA	CASSLGASTDTQYF	TGCGCCAGCAGCTTGGGTGCGAGCACAGATACGCAGTATTTT
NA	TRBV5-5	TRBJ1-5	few	CASSLEVGRNQPQHF	TGTGCCAGCAGCTTGGAAGTGGGCCGAAATCAGCCCCAGCATTTT
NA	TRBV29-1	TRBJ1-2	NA	CSVERGLGYTF	TGCAGCGTCGAGAGAGGGCTCGGCTACACCTTC
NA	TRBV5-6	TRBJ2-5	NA	CASSYGQRGMETQYF	TGTGCCAGCAGCTATGGACAGAGGGGCATGGAGACCCAGTACTTC
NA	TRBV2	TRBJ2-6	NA	CAGMGGSLSGANVLTF	TGTGCCGGGATGGGGGGATCCCTCTCTGGGGCCAACGTCCTGACTTTC
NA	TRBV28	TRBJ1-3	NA	CASRSPSGNTIYF	TGTGCCAGCAGGTCCCCCTCTGGAAACACCATATATTTT
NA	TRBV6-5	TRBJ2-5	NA	CASSYSIWETQYF	TGTGCCAGCAGTTACTCGATCTGGGAGACCCAGTACTTC
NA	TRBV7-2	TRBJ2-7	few	CASSFFYEQYF	TGTGCCAGCAGCTTTTTCTACGAGCAGTACTTC
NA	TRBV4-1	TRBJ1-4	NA	CASSQVLLDGGTVEKLFF	TGCGCCAGCAGCCAAGTCCTTCTCGACGGGGGAACCGTTGAAAAACTGTTTTTT
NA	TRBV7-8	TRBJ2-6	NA	CASSLAGGANVLTF	TGTGCCAGCAGCTTAGCGGGTGGGGCCAACGTCCTGACTTTC
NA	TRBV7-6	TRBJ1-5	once	CASSVQGNQPQHF	TGTGCCAGCAGCGTACAGGGAAATCAGCCCCAGCATTTT
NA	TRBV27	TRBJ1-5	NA	CASSRGESNQPQHF	TGTGCCAGCAGCCGAGGAGAAAGCAATCAGCCCCAGCATTTT
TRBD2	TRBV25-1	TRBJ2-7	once	CASSEAGTSGSYEQYF	TGTGCCAGCAGTGAGGCCGGGACTAGCGGGTCGTACGAGCAGTACTTC
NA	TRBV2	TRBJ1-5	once	CASSDRASNQPQHF	TGTGCCAGCAGTGACAGGGCTAGCAATCAGCCCCAGCATTTT
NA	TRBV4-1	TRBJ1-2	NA	CASSLEFRGGYTF	TGCGCCAGCAGCCTAGAGTTTCGCGGTGGCTACACCTTC